A selection of T cell receptor beta chains follows, all from one sample in a study of T cells expressing NK-cell markers. TCRdb re-called the 5' RACE reads and shows each CDR3 protein once, DNA omitted. The repertoire shows roughly 300,000 distinct CDR3 sequences; the top ten hold around 4.2%. The sequenced sample consisted of blood T cells: a sorted CD56 or NKG2C T cell subset, CD4+ or CD8+ T cells, or bulk PBMC T cells (not recorded which). These receptor sequences come from a woman aged 18 to 75 in good health. CDR3s include the opening cysteine and the closing phenylalanine or tryptophan. The order of the fields is CDR3 protein, V gene, J gene.

CDR3 protein: CSVVRLAPYNEQFF; V gene: TRBV29-1; J gene: TRBJ2-1
CDR3 protein: CASELPPRTGHRKNTEAFF; V gene: TRBV11-2; J gene: TRBJ1-1
CDR3 protein: CASSQDVMRGPGYTF; V gene: TRBV3-1; J gene: TRBJ1-2
CDR3 protein: CGPAGANTDTQYF; V gene: TRBV20-1; J gene: TRBJ2-3
CDR3 protein: CSARDGEQPQHF; V gene: TRBV20-1; J gene: TRBJ1-5
CDR3 protein: CASSLYLGTANNEQFF; V gene: TRBV5-6; J gene: TRBJ2-1
CDR3 protein: CASSEFSGGWTEAFF; V gene: TRBV25-1; J gene: TRBJ1-1
CDR3 protein: CSARTPPEKLFF; V gene: TRBV20-1; J gene: TRBJ1-4
CDR3 protein: CASSYASYEQYF; V gene: TRBV6-2/TRBV6-3; J gene: TRBJ2-7
CDR3 protein: CASRKGQPGGEKLFF; V gene: TRBV6-1; J gene: TRBJ1-4
CDR3 protein: CASSLVSRNEQFF; V gene: TRBV5-4; J gene: TRBJ2-1
CDR3 protein: CASSESRTGVETQYF; V gene: TRBV25-1; J gene: TRBJ2-5
CDR3 protein: CASSSRTGGVGELFF; V gene: TRBV5-5; J gene: TRBJ2-2
CDR3 protein: CASSIPGGANTEAFF; V gene: TRBV18; J gene: TRBJ1-1
CDR3 protein: CSVETRTGNNEKLFF; V gene: TRBV29-1; J gene: TRBJ1-4
CDR3 protein: CASGQGYEQYF; V gene: TRBV25-1; J gene: TRBJ2-7
CDR3 protein: CASRRRDTHYNEQFF; V gene: TRBV2; J gene: TRBJ2-1
CDR3 protein: CASSSGQGIHYGYTF; V gene: TRBV12-3/TRBV12-4; J gene: TRBJ1-2
CDR3 protein: CASSQESIQGAGELFF; V gene: TRBV4-3; J gene: TRBJ2-2
CDR3 protein: CASSQADRGSGNSPLHF; V gene: TRBV4-3; J gene: TRBJ1-6
CDR3 protein: CASSIDLWSLSGRRGYEQYF; V gene: TRBV19; J gene: TRBJ2-7
CDR3 protein: CASSASGNLVGELFF; V gene: TRBV9; J gene: TRBJ2-2
CDR3 protein: CASSPPVGANVLTF; V gene: TRBV7-9; J gene: TRBJ2-6
CDR3 protein: CASGLAGAGTGELFF; V gene: TRBV12-5; J gene: TRBJ2-2
CDR3 protein: CASSLGGADTQYF; V gene: TRBV5-1; J gene: TRBJ2-3